A selection of T cell receptor beta chains follows, all from one sample in a study of blood T cell repertoires in COVID-19. TCRdb's table, derived via immunoSEQ multiplex PCR, lists solely in-frame clones and lacks some. The sample carries approximately 170,000 clones, around 80% recorded once. The sequencing input was PBMCs or T cells enriched from blood (not recorded which). The receptors were sampled from a woman between 45 and 60 years old in a cohort exposed to, infected with or recovered from COVID-19 (not recorded which). Each CDR3 is given with its conserved first and last residue. The order of the fields is clone size, V gene, J gene, D gene, CDR3 DNA, CDR3 protein. D genes are given only for firm matches. Size values are once, few and many counts, or a class for expanded clones, and some rows have none.

-	TRBV28	TRBJ1-5	TRBD1	TGTGCCAGCAGACCGCCTAGACAGGGTGGTCAGCCCCAGCATTTT	CASRPPRQGGQPQHF
-	TRBV9	TRBJ1-6	-	TGTGCCAGCAGCGCCCATCCCGGGAAAAATTCACCCCTCCACTTT	CASSAHPGKNSPLHF
once	TRBV28	TRBJ2-7	TRBD2	TGTGCCAGCAAAGGACTAGCGGACCACTACGAGCAGTACTTC	CASKGLADHYEQYF
once	TRBV9	TRBJ2-1	TRBD2	TGTGCCAGCAGCCCCCCGGGAGGGGGCAATGAGCAGTTCTTC	CASSPPGGGNEQFF
-	TRBV6-6	TRBJ1-4	TRBD1	TGTGCCAGCAGTGACAGGGGGCTTGTCCAAAAACTGTTTTTT	CASSDRGLVQKLFF
-	TRBV13	TRBJ1-4	-	TGTGCCAGCAGCTTAAGGGGGGGAACTAATGAAAAACTGTTTTTT	CASSLRGGTNEKLFF
-	TRBV2	TRBJ2-1	TRBD2	TGTGCCAGCAGTCCCCTGGCGGGGGGGAGAAGGAGCTCCTACAATGAGCAGTTCTTC	CASSPLAGGRRSSYNEQFF
-	TRBV6-1	TRBJ1-2	TRBD1	TGTGCCAGCAGTGACACAGGGGGTCCTAACTATGGCTACACCTTC	CASSDTGGPNYGYTF
-	TRBV14	TRBJ2-3	-	TGTGCCAGCAGCCAAGGTGGCGGGGGCGGGGATACGCAGTATTTT	CASSQGGGGGDTQYF
-	TRBV19	TRBJ1-4	TRBD1	TGTGCCAGTAGTCCCCGGACAGGGGGAGGTGAAAAACTGTTTTTT	CASSPRTGGGEKLFF
once	TRBV10-3	TRBJ2-1	TRBD1	TGTGCCATCAGTGAATTGGGACAGGGTCACAATGAGCAGTTCTTC	CAISELGQGHNEQFF
-	TRBV9	TRBJ2-7	TRBD2	TGTGCCAGCAGCCCCCGAAACGGACTAGCGGGGGGCTACGAGCAGTACTTC	CASSPRNGLAGGYEQYF
-	TRBV6-6	TRBJ2-1	-	TGTGCCAGCAGCCCCCTCCCCTACAATGAGCAGTTCTTC	CASSPLPYNEQFF
-	TRBV7-9	TRBJ1-4	-	TGTGCCAGCAGCTTAGGAATGTCGGTCGCAACTAATGAAAAACTGTTTTTT	CASSLGMSVATNEKLFF
-	TRBV7-2	TRBJ2-7	-	TGTGCCAGCAGCTTAGTGGCGGGGTCCTTGGAGCAGTACTTC	CASSLVAGSLEQYF
-	TRBV30	TRBJ1-3	-	TGTGCCTGGAGCGAGGGGAGGGTTGGAAACACCATATATTTT	CAWSEGRVGNTIYF
-	TRBV5-1	TRBJ1-1	-	TGCGCCAGCAGCTTGGAGCAGGGTCTGAACACTGAAGCTTTCTTT	CASSLEQGLNTEAFF
once	TRBV19	TRBJ2-7	-	TGTGCCAGTAGTCTGCCAATGAAGAGCTCCTACGAGCAGTACTTC	CASSLPMKSSYEQYF
-	TRBV7-8	TRBJ2-7	-	TGTGCCAGCAGGCGGGTCGGGAGTTACGACGAGCAGTACTTC	CASRRVGSYDEQYF
-	TRBV9	TRBJ1-1	-	TGTGCCAGCAGCTCACTACCTCTAGACTCAGGGTCCCCTGAAGCTTTCTTT	CASSSLPLDSGSPEAFF
-	TRBV5-1	TRBJ2-2	-	TGCGCCAGCAGCTTGGGGCGGGATTCCGGGGAGCTGTTTTTT	CASSLGRDSGELFF
few	TRBV7-8	TRBJ1-4	-	TGTGCCAGCAGCTTAGCCAGACTCCCCGGTGAACTGTTTTTT	CASSLARLPGELFF
few	TRBV10-3	TRBJ1-1	-	TGTGCCATCAGGTCAACCAGGGAAACTGAAGCTTTCTTT	CAIRSTRETEAFF
-	TRBV11-2	TRBJ1-1	-	TGTGCCAGCAGCTTAGGACCGAGCGAGATGAACACTGAAGCTTTCTTT	CASSLGPSEMNTEAFF
-	TRBV5-5	TRBJ2-7	TRBD2	TGTGCCAGCAACTGGGAGGGATGGGACGAGCAGTACTTC	CASNWEGWDEQYF
-	TRBV14	TRBJ1-4	TRBD1	TGTGCCAGCAGCCACACTTACACAGGGGGCTTCGTCGCCAACGAAAAACTGTTTTTT	CASSHTYTGGFVANEKLFF
-	TRBV7-9	TRBJ1-2	TRBD1	TGTGCCAGCAGCACGGGACAGGGTTATGGCTACACCTTC	CASSTGQGYGYTF
-	TRBV15	TRBJ2-5	-	TGTGCCACCAGCAGAGATGTCAGCGGGGAGACCCAGTACTTC	CATSRDVSGETQYF
-	TRBV27	TRBJ1-3	-	TGTGCCAGCAGTTTATACCGGGACACAACTACTGGAAACACCATATATTTT	CASSLYRDTTTGNTIYF
-	TRBV3-1/TRBV3-2	TRBJ2-1	-	TGTGCCAGCAGCCAACGGGAGTTCCTCAATGAGCAGTTCTTC	CASSQREFLNEQFF
-	TRBV27	TRBJ2-1	-	TGTGCCAGCAGTTCTCAGCGCAATGAGCAGTTCTTC	CASSSQRNEQFF
-	TRBV19	TRBJ2-2	-	TGTGCCAGTAATGACAGGAGAAACACCGGGGAGCTGTTTTTT	CASNDRRNTGELFF
-	TRBV9	TRBJ2-4	TRBD1	TGTGCCAGCAGCGACGCCGACAGGGGAAGGGGCATTCAGTACTTC	CASSDADRGRGIQYF
-	TRBV7-9	TRBJ2-3	TRBD2	TGTGCCAGCAGCCGTCCGGGTAGCGGGGGGACAGATACGCAGTATTTT	CASSRPGSGGTDTQYF
-	TRBV30	TRBJ2-7	-	TGTGCCTGGACACTAGCCTACGAGCAGTACTTC	CAWTLAYEQYF
-	TRBV19	TRBJ1-5	-	TGTGCCAGTAGAATGACAGGAGACAATCAGCCCCAGCATTTT	CASRMTGDNQPQHF